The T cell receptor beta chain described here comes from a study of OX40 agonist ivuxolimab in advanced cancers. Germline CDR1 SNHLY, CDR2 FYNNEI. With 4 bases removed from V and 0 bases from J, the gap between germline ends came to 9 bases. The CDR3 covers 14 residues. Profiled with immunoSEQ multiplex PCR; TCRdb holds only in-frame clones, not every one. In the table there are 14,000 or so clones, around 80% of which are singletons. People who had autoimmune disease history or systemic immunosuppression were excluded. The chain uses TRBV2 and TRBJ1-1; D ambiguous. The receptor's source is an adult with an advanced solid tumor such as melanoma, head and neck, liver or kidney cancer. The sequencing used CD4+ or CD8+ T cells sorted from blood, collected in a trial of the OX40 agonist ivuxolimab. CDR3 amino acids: CASSGEGMNTEAFF. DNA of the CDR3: TGTGCCAGCAGTGGGGAAGGAATGAACACTGAAGCTTTCTTT.